This T cell receptor beta chain originates from a study of identical twins. Points from the study as a whole: While abundant cord blood beta clonotypes carried fewer insertions, memory repertoires showed no such pattern. The study found weaker excess twin sharing in beta out-of-frame sequences. Some out-of-frame alpha sequences were shared by twins, and these showed excess low generation probability. Analyses based on zero insertions could be partly confounded by invariant MAIT and iNKT cells.

The CDR3 consists of 12 residues. Germline loops: CDR1 SEHNR, CDR2 FQNEAQ (reference sequence). V was pared by 7 bases and J by 6 bases, with 10 bases between. From the 5' RACE reads, TCRdb called clonotypes with MiXCR, one entry per CDR3 protein. The data hold 250,000 or so distinct CDR3 sequences, with about 8% observed a single time. This clonotype was seen more than once but under ten times. The antigen is not known. These same data were also listed under a study on yellow fever vaccine responses in identical twins.

This chain connects TRBV7-9 to TRBJ2-1; a weak D match, TRBD1 (6 bases). The specimen sequenced was CD8+ T cells sorted from blood. The sequence derives from a woman in her late teens or twenties in good health. The DNA of the CDR3 is TGTGCCAGCATCCAGGGGAGCAATGAGCAGTTCTTC. As protein: CASIQGSNEQFF.